These 19 T cell receptor beta chains were all obtained from the same sample, sequenced in a study of blood T cell repertoires in COVID-19. Sequencing was performed with immunoSEQ multiplex PCR; in TCRdb, only in-frame clones are kept and a portion is missing. The data hold more than 250,000 clones, with nearly 90% observed a single time. Sequenced material: PBMCs or T cells enriched from blood (not recorded which). These receptors all stem from a woman aged 18-35 years with acute COVID-19.

The rearrangement joins TRBV20-1 to TRBJ1-5; 9 bases agree with TRBD1. Trimming cost V 3 bases and J 4 bases; bases outside gene matches: 22. The germline V gene encodes CDR1 DFQATT and CDR2 SNEGSKA (reference sequence). The CDR3 runs to 20 residues. DNA for the CDR3: TGCAGTGCTAGTGATACAACATCCACTTCGGGACAGGGTCCGAATCAGCCCCAGCATTTT. It translates to CSASDTTSTSGQGPNQPQHF.

The chain recombines TRBV28 with TRBJ1-3, with D maybe TRBD1 (5 bases). The germline V and J ends were trimmed by 5 bases and 7 bases, with 24 bases remaining between them. Looked up from germline, CDR1 is MDHEN and CDR2 is SYDVKM. The CDR3 extends over 17 amino acids. CDR3 loop: CASSDPWESREGNTIYF. The CDR3 nucleotides are TGTGCCAGCAGTGATCCCTGGGAGTCTAGGGAGGGGAACACCATATATTTT.

This clone has a single count. V is TRBV5-6 and J is TRBJ2-4, with D maybe TRBD2 (5 bases). Deletions cut 4 bases from V and 1 base from J, with 21 bases between. CDR3 length: 18 residues. Per the germline V gene, CDR1 is SGHDT and CDR2 is YYEEEE. The CDR3 is CASSHAGGHWSAKNIQYF. In nucleotides, the CDR3 is TGTGCCAGCAGCCACGCGGGTGGGCATTGGAGTGCCAAAAACATTCAGTACTTC. The full variable domain, in which reference TRBV5-6 and TRBJ2-4 provide the parts outside the CDR3, is DAGVTQSPTHLIKTRGQQVTLRCSPKSGHDTVSWYQQALGQGPQFIFQYYEEEERQRGNFPDRFSGHQFPNYSSELNVNALLLGDSALYLCASSHAGGHWSAKNIQYFGAGTRLSVL.

This clone has only one observation. The chain has TRBV27 and TRBJ2-7; weak D call: TRBD1 (7 bases). Germline-derived CDR1 and CDR2 are MNHEY and SMNVEV (reference sequence). CDR3 length: 12 amino acids. The V gene lost 5 bases and the J gene lost 8 bases, with 13 bases spanning the gap. Here the CDR3 reads CASSPGGPKQYF. CDR3 sequence (DNA): TGTGCCAGCAGTCCAGGGGGGCCGAAGCAGTACTTC.

V and J are TRBV5-1 and TRBJ2-5; TRBD2 matches at 7 bases. The CDR3 extends over 16 amino acids. Germline V gives CDR1 SGHRS, CDR2 YFSETQ. V lost 5 bases and J lost 2; bases outside the gene matches: 12. The CDR3 sequence is CASRIQRREPQETQYF. In DNA, the CDR3 is TGCGCCAGCAGAATCCAGAGGCGGGAGCCTCAAGAGACCCAGTACTTC.

There are a few counts of this clone. This chain links TRBV30 with TRBJ2-7, with a weak D call TRBD2 (5 bases). Deletions cut 7 bases from V and 2 bases from J, with 18 bases between. CDR3 size: 14 residues. Per the germline V gene, CDR1 is GTSNPN and CDR2 is SVGIG (reference sequence). The CDR3: CAYRGHGGTYEQYF. In nucleotides, the CDR3 is TGTGCCTACCGCGGTCATGGAGGAACCTACGAGCAGTACTTC.

This chain joins TRBV28 and TRBJ1-1; D is uncertain. The CDR3 consists of 15 residues. Germline values: CDR1 MDHEN, CDR2 SYDVKM. V lost 2 bases and J 2 bases, leaving 12 bases between the germline ends. The CDR3 nucleotides are TGTGCCAGCAGTTTAACCAGGCTCCCTAACACTGAAGCTTTCTTT. Its translation is CASSLTRLPNTEAFF.

The chain joins TRBV6-5 to TRBJ1-1; 8 nucleotides align to TRBD1. This CDR3 has 13 residues. The ends lost 6 bases at V and 5 bases at J; junction bases unmatched: 5. Looked up from germline, CDR1 is MNHEY and CDR2 is SVGAGI. This chain's CDR3 is CASSPGGGTEAFF. The CDR3 DNA reads as TGTGCCAGCAGCCCAGGGGGCGGTACTGAAGCTTTCTTT.

The CDR3 spells CASSTRQGEAGTDTQYF. As DNA, the CDR3 is TGTGCCAGCAGCACCCGACAGGGAGAAGCAGGGACAGATACGCAGTATTTT. The gene calls are TRBV7-9 and TRBJ2-3; 7 nucleotides agree with TRBD1. CDR1 and CDR2 from the germline V gene are SEHNR and FQNEAQ (reference sequence). The CDR3 sequence is 17 residues long. The junction had 14 bases not matched to a gene; V was cut back by 5 bases and J by 3 bases.

The V and J genes are TRBV11-2 and TRBJ2-5; 8 bases agree with TRBD2. With V trimmed by 4 bases and J by 1 base, 2 bases remained unmatched. The CDR3 has 14 amino acids. Germline V gene data show CDR1 as SGHAT and CDR2 as FQNNGV. The CDR3 loop reads CASSSGLAQETQYF. CDR3 coding DNA: TGTGCCAGCAGCTCAGGACTAGCCCAAGAGACCCAGTACTTC.

The CDR3 loop is CASSEETRSKNIQYF. The CDR3, as DNA: TGTGCCAGTAGTGAGGAAACAAGATCCAAAAACATTCAGTACTTC. The chain recombines TRBV19 with TRBJ2-4; D remains ambiguous. CDR3 size: 15 residues. Germline V gene sequence: CDR1 LNHDA, CDR2 SQIVND (reference sequence). V lost 5 bases to trimming and J lost 2 bases, with 13 bases between them. Complete variable domain (other parts from reference TRBV19 and TRBJ2-4): DGGITQSPKYLFRKEGQNVTLSCEQNLNHDAMYWYRQDPGQGLRLIYYSQIVNDFQKGDIAEGYSVSREKKESFPLTVTSAQKNPTAFYLCASSEETRSKNIQYFGAGTRLSVL.

Comments on this clone: The junction shows a germline mismatch at one end, possibly a read error. At the DNA level, this CDR3 is encoded by other sequences in the same sample as well. This rearrangement joins TRBV6-1 to TRBJ1-5; maybe TRBD1 (5 bases). This CDR3 region has 16 residues. The germline CDR1 and CDR2 sequences are MNHNS and SASEGT. CDR3 coding DNA: TGTGCCAGTAGTGCTTTAGGGTGGGGCGGCAATCAGCCCCAGCATTTT. Protein product: CASSALGWGGNQPQHF.

The chain has TRBV3-1 (or the pseudogene TRBV3-2) and TRBJ2-1; TRBD1 matches at 8 bases. Germline V gene data show CDR1 as LGHDT and CDR2 as YNNKEL (reference sequence). The CDR3 covers 16 residues. V gave up 0 bases and J gave up 6 bases; unmatched junction bases: 7. The CDR3 spells CASSQEVGQGTNEQFF. In DNA, the CDR3 is TGTGCCAGCAGCCAAGAAGTAGGACAGGGTACCAATGAGCAGTTCTTC.

The rearrangement joins TRBV6-1 to TRBJ2-3; maybe TRBD2 (6 bases). CDR1 and CDR2 from the germline V gene are MNHNS and SASEGT. The CDR3 sequence is 14 residues long. The V and J ends lost 1 base and 3 bases respectively, with 8 bases between them. This CDR3 is CASSEEGLTDTQYF. The CDR3 nucleotides are TGTGCCAGCAGTGAAGAGGGACTGACAGATACGCAGTATTTT.

The chain joins TRBV11-2 to TRBJ2-2; unclear D gene. Germline V gene lookup returns CDR1 SGHAT and CDR2 FQNNGV. The CDR3 spans 13 residues. V shed 6 bases and J shed 7 bases, with 12 bases lying between them. CDR3 coding DNA: TGTGCCAGCAGTAATAGAGTGTTCGGGGAGCTGTTTTTT. This codes for CASSNRVFGELFF.

The chain uses TRBV30 and TRBJ1-5; no definite D call. The CDR3 contains 14 residues. Germline CDR1 is GTSNPN and CDR2 is SVGIG (reference sequence). Between the trimmed V and J ends, which lost 0 bases and 6 bases, there was a span of 12 bases. The DNA for the CDR3 is TGTGCCTGGAGTGTCGCCCAGGTCGGTCAGCCCCAGCATTTT. Translated: CAWSVAQVGQPQHF.

This chain joins TRBV19 and TRBJ1-5; 7 bases agree with TRBD1. Germline CDR1 and CDR2: LNHDA and SQIVND (reference sequence). The V segment lost 4 bases and the J segment 5 bases; nucleotides outside the gene matches: 14. CDR3 length: 17 residues. Written as DNA, the CDR3 is TGTGCCAGTAGTAGACAGGGAGAGATATACTGGGATCAGCCCCAGCATTTT. It specifies CASSRQGEIYWDQPQHF. Full variable domain (missing parts from reference TRBV19 and TRBJ1-5): DGGITQSPKYLFRKEGQNVTLSCEQNLNHDAMYWYRQDPGQGLRLIYYSQIVNDFQKGDIAEGYSVSREKKESFPLTVTSAQKNPTAFYLCASSRQGEIYWDQPQHFGDGTRLSIL.

The chain couples TRBV5-1 to TRBJ1-6; D may be TRBD1 (6 bases). The V end lost 0 bases, the J end lost 10 bases, and 14 bases lay between the germline ends. The germline V gene encodes CDR1 SGHRS and CDR2 YFSETQ. The CDR3 has 15 residues. The CDR3 loop reads CASSLVVTGGSPLHF. The CDR3 DNA reads TGCGCCAGCAGCTTGGTAGTGACAGGAGGATCACCCCTCCACTTT.

This clone has just one count. The CDR3 spells CASSPLAGSYNEQFF. The CDR3 DNA is TGTGCCAGCAGCCCACTAGCGGGGAGCTACAATGAGCAGTTCTTC. The J gene is TRBJ2-1, the V gene TRBV7-2, with 10 bases fitting TRBD2. V lost 5 bases to trimming and J lost 3 bases; unmatched junction nucleotides: 4. The germline V gene encodes CDR1 SGHTA and CDR2 FQGNSA. The CDR3 is 15 residues long.